The clone carrying this TCR beta chain showed up just a few times. V trimming: 3 bases; J trimming: 5 bases; junction bases outside the gene matches: 3. The germline V gene has CDR1 MDHEN and CDR2 SYDVKM. The CDR3 totals 13 residues. TCRdb reanalysed the RT-PCR reads using MiXCR and keeps one entry per CDR3 protein. This sample has over 350,000 distinct CDR3 sequences, with approximately 16% found just once. The data were taken from a study of patients and donors after allogeneic stem cell transplantation. V gene TRBV28 combines with J gene TRBJ2-7, with TRBD2 matching 8 bases. The sequence derives from a human donor who was either an allogeneic HSCT recipient or a stem cell or donor lymphocyte infusion donor (not recorded which). It is not recorded whose cells these are; they may come from a transplant donor. The specimen was blood, either unsorted or a sorted T cell fraction (not recorded which). CDR3 bases: TGTGCCAGCAGTTTTACGGGAGGGAACGAGCAGTACTTC. Its translation: CASSFTGGNEQYF.